The text below deals with one T cell receptor (beta chain). One end of the junction is discordant with germline, which a read error may explain. Flow cytometry had shown expanded CD8+CD57+ cells in the patients chosen for sequencing. This specimen comes from a study of CD8+CD57+ T cells in acquired aplastic anemia. The CDR3 is 12 amino acids. Germline CDR1 MRHNA, CDR2 SNTAGT. TCR beta VDJ and CDR3 were profiled, and genomic DNA was the template. TCRdb reprocessed the reads via MiXCR and lists one record per CDR3 protein. The data show roughly 160,000 distinct CDR3 sequences, about two thirds seen once.

The sample consisted of sorted CD4+, CD8+, or CD8+CD57+ T cells (not recorded which) from PBMCs. The receptor's source is a human donor with aplastic anemia. This sequence joins TRBV6-4 and TRBJ2-1; 7 bases line up with TRBD1. Here the CDR3 DNA reads TGTGCCAGCAGTGGGGACAGCAATCAGCAGTTCTTC. Residues: CASSGDSNQQFF.